This section outlines one T cell receptor (beta chain) sequence together with its context. The specificity of this receptor is unknown. Within one base of it there is no much larger clone, and no base qualities were kept. Reading from cysteine to phenylalanine, the CDR3 counts 15 amino acids. Only CDR3 DNA remains: 45 bases, in frame from the first base. The germline V end is reduced by 4 bases and the J end by 7 bases; junction bases left unmatched: 10. In the germline V gene, CDR1 corresponds to MGHRA and CDR2 to YSYEKL. The receptor library was made with the immunoSEQ multiplex PCR assay. The multiplex PCR relied on a mix of 60 forward primers for TCR Vbeta segments and 13 reverse primers for TCR Jbeta segments. The CDR3 region of rearranged TCR beta genes was amplified from genomic DNA with a multiplex PCR assay. The Illumina HiSeq System was used to sequence the amplified TCR beta libraries as 87-base-pair reads. Processing in the source paper ran as follows. Across the 600 to 700 repertoires, a later analysis counted tens of millions of unique TCR beta chains, some 11 million of which were shared by at least two donors. Raw reads were error-corrected and collapsed into unique sequences with a nearest-neighbor algorithm that merged closely related sequences to remove PCR and sequencing errors. To assign V, D and J gene segments, CDR3 sequences were aligned to IMGT reference sequences. Each retained sequence needed at least a six-nucleotide match to both a V gene segment and a J gene segment. Rearrangements were classified as productive when the CDR3 lacked stop codons and remained in frame with V and J, and all other rearrangements were classified as non-productive. CDR3 was defined by IMGT convention, running from the second conserved V-encoded cysteine to the conserved J-encoded phenylalanine. In an earlier analysis of more than 550 of the donors, sequences lacking an unambiguous match to a single V gene segment were excluded. In an earlier analysis of almost 600 of the donors, a V segment was called functional when productive rearrangements were above 56.7%, and segregating when the standard deviation between donors exceeded 5%. A statistical classification framework was developed to diagnose cytomegalovirus status using the catalog of TCR beta chain sequences. In a later analysis, V and J genes were assigned by comparing TCR nucleotide sequences against IMGT/GENE-DB human TR gene sequences. In a later analysis, CDR3 sequences and most-parsimonious VDJ recombination scenarios were assigned using the TCRdist pipeline. In a later analysis, every TCR beta chain was defined by the combination of its CDR3 amino acid sequence and its V-gene family, and reads without a unique V-gene family were dropped. As a way to deal with suspected cross-contamination and a sequencing artifact, a later analysis dropped hundreds of nucleotide sequences that were highly shared and had low generation probability. A later analysis calculated a clonal expansion index for each public chain from normalized within-repertoire ranks of inferred template counts. Generation probabilities in a later analysis came from a VDJ recombination model fitted to out-of-frame rearrangements, and those results were checked against IGoR. Hypergeometric tests were used in a later analysis to score TCR-TCR, TCR-HLA and TCR-CMV co-occurrence, with a repertoire-size bias correction applied to the TCR pairs. False discovery rates were estimated in a later analysis by permuting HLA or CMV assignments 20 times. In a later analysis, co-occurring TCRs were grouped with DBSCAN, and TCRdist sequence similarity was added when clustering was performed within HLA-allele-positive subsets. Co-occurrence clustering excluded repertoires with fewer than 30,000 or more than 120,000 public chains, plus five with anomalous nucleotide sharing. The table comes from immuneACCESS by way of TCRdb, which keeps in-frame sequences with V and J called. Part of the clones is missing from these tables; in studies checked, under half for an unresolved V gene and the rest for unknown reasons. D and trimming come from the DNA, and the V and J calls and clone size come from that table. This sample comprises some 180,000 clones, approximately 80% of them detected only once. Jointly, the top ten make up 2.5% to 3% of the sample.

In total, roughly 670 healthy bone marrow donors made up the cohort. All cohort members were sampled while nominally healthy, although unrecorded immune exposures were likely present. The donor was CMV seronegative and belonged to the group of 350 or so seronegative cohort members. A peripheral blood sample was provided by each donor, and peripheral blood mononuclear cells were used for TCR beta sequencing. The Qiagen DNeasy Blood Extraction Kit was used to extract genomic DNA from the blood cell samples. This record belongs to a study of cytomegalovirus exposure and HLA in healthy donors (TCRdb year 2017). About the study as a whole: According to an earlier analysis of a few hundred of the donors, some 180 million T cells yielded 90 million to 140 million unique TCR beta sequences and about 300 Gb of sequence data. An early release covering roughly 580 HLA-typed donors comprised 250 to 350 gigabases of sequencing data and roughly 86 million unique TCR sequences. Among the roughly 400 genotyped donors, approximately 76% belonged to the genetic ancestry cluster associated with self-reported Caucasian donors. The study was designed to test whether signatures of past pathogen exposure could be identified by cataloging public T cell receptors. The T cell repertoires of under 750 subjects were profiled by immunosequencing and related to cytomegalovirus serostatus. Along with the 666-subject first cohort, a separate validation cohort of approximately 110 different subjects was used. To predict cytomegalovirus infection status, the study combined high-throughput TCR immunosequencing, statistical association of individual TCRs with disease status, and machine learning. To study patterns of TCR occurrence, a later analysis re-analyzed previously published TCR beta repertoires from 600 to 750 donors and added high-resolution HLA genotyping. The later analysis used no new phenotypic data to find candidate immune exposures, relying instead on TCR beta sequences and their occurrence across donors. An earlier analysis of roughly 600 of the donors used high-throughput TCR beta sequencing to judge whether each TCR beta V gene segment behaved as functional or pseudogenic. Donor age, sex, ethnicity and CMV serostatus were compiled together with the repertoire data. Genome-wide SNP genotypes for about 55% of the roughly 670 donors were used in a later genetic analysis, which treated that subset as a discovery cohort. Every repertoire in the discovery cohort had been generated on one and the same sequencing platform. Both class I and class II loci were covered by HLA typing, at four-digit resolution. The number of typed donors differed by locus: about 620-630 for A, B, C, DRB1 and DQB1; 522 for DQA1; approximately 600 for DPA1; and some 430 for DPB1. Roughly five DR-DQ haplotypes were handled as single units for association and clustering, since linkage in the cohort was strong. Among around 400 genotyped donors of the cohort, an average of around 250,000 unique TCR beta nucleotide sequences was sequenced per donor, of which about 18% were non-productive. The full study reports these points: Roughly uniform sequencing depth across donors was assumed in presence/absence analyses, although this assumption may not hold. According to a later analysis, TCR association rates differed among HLA loci, with DRB1 alleles showing the most associated TCRs and HLA-C alleles showing the fewest. A later genetic analysis associated a missense DCLRE1C variant with V-gene and J-gene trimming of TCR beta chains, and an independent cohort replicated the association. In a later analysis, most CMV-associated TCR beta chains were found to appear HLA-restricted, with HLA associations seemingly driven largely by CMV exposure. The cohort was sequenced for TCR beta chains only, and without alpha or paired-chain data the features that could be detected were limited. According to the authors, the approach could potentially be generalized to other disease states and immunological phenotypes. A later analysis reported that several top co-occurrence clusters appeared linked to parvovirus B19, influenza, CMV and Epstein-Barr virus. A later analysis associated 15,000 to 20,000 TCR beta sequences with specific HLA alleles at a false discovery rate of 0.05. In vitro tests confirmed that a few of the cytomegalovirus-associated TCR beta chains recognize cytomegalovirus antigens. In a later analysis, HLA-associated TCR beta chains showed more clonal expansion and lower generation probabilities than non-associated chains that were equally common. Across donors, most TCR sequences were observed very rarely, whereas some public TCRs were present in many individuals. Linkage disequilibrium might explain the correlated functional status among segregating V segments, but an unknown experimental factor could not be ruled out. CMV serostatus was the only immune exposure information available for the cohort. Broadly in line with IMGT annotations, most TCR beta V segments showed up in productive rearrangements about 87% or about 30% of the time in an earlier analysis of 587 of the donors. Some IMGT-functional V segments, including TRBV6-2 and TRBV6-3, could not be distinguished by the 87-base-pair reads and were therefore excluded. Assigning TCR associations to individual alleles was difficult when HLA alleles, especially DR and DQ, strongly co-occurred. A cluster of highly shared sequence variants was judged likely to be a technical artifact of the sequencing pipeline. Roughly 17 rarely observed V segments, including chromosome 9 orphons, were excluded from the earlier analysis of about 600 of the donors because counts were too low. The classifier was reported to diagnose cytomegalovirus status with high specificity and sensitivity in both the original cohort and the validation cohort. A further reported finding was that TCR beta sequences accurately predicted the HLA-A and HLA-B alleles for most subjects in the first cohort. In the study, some 180 TCR beta chains were listed as associated with cytomegalovirus. Because HLA typing was missing for some donors at each locus, association tests included only the typed subset. According to a later genetic analysis, donors in an Asian-associated ancestry cluster had fewer N-insertions in productive TCRs than the approximately 670-donor mean.

The source of this sequence is a female donor in good health and CMV-seronegative. The sequence joins TRBV4-1 to TRBJ2-1; TRBD1 fits 7 bases in the junction. The sequenced material came from PBMCs. This receptor carries the CDR3 CASSPTGFVGNEQFF. Read as DNA, the sequence is TGCGCCAGCAGCCCGACAGGGTTCGTTGGGAATGAGCAGTTCTTC.